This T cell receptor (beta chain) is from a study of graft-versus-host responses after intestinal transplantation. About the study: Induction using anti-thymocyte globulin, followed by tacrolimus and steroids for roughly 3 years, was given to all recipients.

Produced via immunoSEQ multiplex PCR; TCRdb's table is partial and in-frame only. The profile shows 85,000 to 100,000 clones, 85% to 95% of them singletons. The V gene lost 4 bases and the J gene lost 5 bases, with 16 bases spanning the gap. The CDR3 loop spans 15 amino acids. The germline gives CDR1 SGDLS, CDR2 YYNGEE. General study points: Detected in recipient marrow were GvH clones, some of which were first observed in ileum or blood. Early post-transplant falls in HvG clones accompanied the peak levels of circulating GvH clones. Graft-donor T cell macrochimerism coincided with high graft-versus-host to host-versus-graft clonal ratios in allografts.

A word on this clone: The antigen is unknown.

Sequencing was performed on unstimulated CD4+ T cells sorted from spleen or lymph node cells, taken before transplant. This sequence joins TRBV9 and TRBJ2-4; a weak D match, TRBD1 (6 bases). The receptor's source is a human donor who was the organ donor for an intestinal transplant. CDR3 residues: CASSRTDATQNIQYF. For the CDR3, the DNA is TGTGCCAGCAGCCGGACAGACGCGACCCAAAACATTCAGTACTTC.